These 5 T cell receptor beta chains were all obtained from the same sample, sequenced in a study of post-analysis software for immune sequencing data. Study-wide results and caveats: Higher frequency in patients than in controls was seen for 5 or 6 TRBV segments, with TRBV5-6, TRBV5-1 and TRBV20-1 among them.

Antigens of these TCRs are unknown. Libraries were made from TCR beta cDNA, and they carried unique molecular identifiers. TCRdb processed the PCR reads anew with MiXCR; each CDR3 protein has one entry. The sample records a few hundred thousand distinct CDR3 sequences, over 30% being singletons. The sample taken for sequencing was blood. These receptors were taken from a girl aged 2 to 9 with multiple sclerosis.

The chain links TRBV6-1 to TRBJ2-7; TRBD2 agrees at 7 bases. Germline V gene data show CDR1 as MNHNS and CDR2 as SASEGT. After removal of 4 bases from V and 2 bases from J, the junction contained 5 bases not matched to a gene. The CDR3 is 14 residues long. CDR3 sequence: CASSVKGLAYEQYF. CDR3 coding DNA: TGTGCCAGCAGTGTGAAAGGACTAGCCTACGAGCAGTACTTC.

CDR3 protein: CASTQGLPSTDTQYF. The CDR3 DNA reads TGTGCCAGCACCCAGGGGCTACCAAGCACAGATACGCAGTATTTT. V is TRBV7-9 and J is TRBJ2-3; D might be TRBD1 (6 bases). The V gene lost 7 bases and the J gene lost 0 bases, with 14 bases spanning the gap. The germline CDR1 and CDR2 sequences are SEHNR and FQNEAQ (reference sequence). This CDR3 contains 15 residues. The whole variable domain, remainder taken from reference TRBV7-9 and TRBJ2-3, is DTGVSQNPRHKITKRGQNVTFRCDPISEHNRLYWYRQTLGQGPEFLTYFQNEAQLEKSRLLSDRFSAERPKGSFSTLEIQRTEQGDSAMYLCASTQGLPSTDTQYFGPGTRLTVL.

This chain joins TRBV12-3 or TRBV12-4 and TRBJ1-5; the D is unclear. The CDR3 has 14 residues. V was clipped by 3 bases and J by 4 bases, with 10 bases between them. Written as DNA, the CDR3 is TGTGCCAGCAGTTTGAGTACAAAGAATCAGCCCCAGCATTTT. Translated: CASSLSTKNQPQHF.

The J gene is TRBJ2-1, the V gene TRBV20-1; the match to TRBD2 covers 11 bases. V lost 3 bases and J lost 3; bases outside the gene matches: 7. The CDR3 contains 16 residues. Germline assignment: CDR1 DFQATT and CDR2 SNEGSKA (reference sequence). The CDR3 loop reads CSASPLTSGIYNEQFF. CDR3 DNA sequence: TGCAGTGCTAGTCCGCTGACTAGCGGGATCTACAATGAGCAGTTCTTC.

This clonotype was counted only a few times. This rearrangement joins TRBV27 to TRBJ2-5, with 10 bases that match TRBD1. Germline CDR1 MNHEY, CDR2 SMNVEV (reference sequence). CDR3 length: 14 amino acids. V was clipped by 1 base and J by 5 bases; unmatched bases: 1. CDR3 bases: TGTGCCAGCAGTTTATTGGGACAGGGGGAGACCCAGTACTTC. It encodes CASSLLGQGETQYF.